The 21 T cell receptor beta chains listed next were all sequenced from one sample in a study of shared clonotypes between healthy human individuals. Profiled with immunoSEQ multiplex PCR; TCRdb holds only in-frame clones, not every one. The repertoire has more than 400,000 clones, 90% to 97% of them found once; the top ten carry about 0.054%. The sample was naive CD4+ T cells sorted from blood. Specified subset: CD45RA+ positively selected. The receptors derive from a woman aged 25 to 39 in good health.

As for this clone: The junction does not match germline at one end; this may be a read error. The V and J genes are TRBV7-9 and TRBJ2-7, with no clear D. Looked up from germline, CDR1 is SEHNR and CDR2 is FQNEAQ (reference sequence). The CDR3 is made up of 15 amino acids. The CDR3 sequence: CASSRAPLGSYEQYF. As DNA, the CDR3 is TGCGCCAGCAGCCGCGCCCCTTTGGGCTCCTACGAGCAGTACTTC.

This chain's CDR3 is CASSLSTGRYEQYF. DNA for the CDR3: TGTGCCAGCTCCTTGAGTACAGGGAGATACGAGCAGTACTTC. The chain employs TRBV18 and TRBJ2-7, with D possibly TRBD1 on 6 matching bases. There are 14 residues in the CDR3. Germline V gives CDR1 KGHSH, CDR2 LQKENI. The germline V and J ends were trimmed by 6 bases and 4 bases, with 16 bases remaining between them.

In nucleotides, the CDR3 is TGTGCCAGCAGCAAACGAAATTCGGGGGAAAAACTGTTTTTT. It translates to CASSKRNSGEKLFF. J is TRBJ1-4 and V is TRBV13; no reliable D call. The length of the CDR3 is 14 residues. In germline, CDR1 is PRHDT, CDR2 FYEKMQ (reference sequence). The ends were cut back, 5 bases at V and 8 bases at J, with 15 bases in the middle.

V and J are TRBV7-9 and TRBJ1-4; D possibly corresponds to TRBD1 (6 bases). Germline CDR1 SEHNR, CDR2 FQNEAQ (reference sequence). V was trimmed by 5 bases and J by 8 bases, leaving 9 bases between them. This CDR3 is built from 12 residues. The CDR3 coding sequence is TGTGCCAGCAGCCTCGGACAGGAAAAACTGTTTTTT. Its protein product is CASSLGQEKLFF. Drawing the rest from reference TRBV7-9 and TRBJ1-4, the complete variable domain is DTGVSQNPRHKITKRGQNVTFRCDPISEHNRLYWYRQTLGQGPEFLTYFQNEAQLEKSRLLSDRFSAERPKGSFSTLEIQRTEQGDSAMYLCASSLGQEKLFFGSGTQLSVL.

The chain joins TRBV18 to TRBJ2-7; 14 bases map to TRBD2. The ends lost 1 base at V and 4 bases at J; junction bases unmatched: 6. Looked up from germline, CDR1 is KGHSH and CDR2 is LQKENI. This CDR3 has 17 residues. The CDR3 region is CASSPLGTSGSGYEQYF. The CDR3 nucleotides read TGTGCCAGCTCACCACTTGGGACTAGCGGGAGTGGATACGAGCAGTACTTC.

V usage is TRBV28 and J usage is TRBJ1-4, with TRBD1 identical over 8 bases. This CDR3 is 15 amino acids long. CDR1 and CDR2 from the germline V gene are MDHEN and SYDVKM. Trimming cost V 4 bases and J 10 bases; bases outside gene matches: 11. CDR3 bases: TGTGCCAGCAGTTCCGCCCAAGACAGGGGTGGAAAACTGTTTTTT. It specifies CASSSAQDRGGKLFF.

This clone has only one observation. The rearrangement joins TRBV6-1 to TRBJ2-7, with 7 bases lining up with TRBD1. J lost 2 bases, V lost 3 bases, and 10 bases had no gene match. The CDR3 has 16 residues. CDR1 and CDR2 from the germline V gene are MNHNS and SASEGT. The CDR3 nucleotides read TGTGCCAGCAGTGACCCCGGGACAGCCAAACCCTACGAGCAGTACTTC. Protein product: CASSDPGTAKPYEQYF.

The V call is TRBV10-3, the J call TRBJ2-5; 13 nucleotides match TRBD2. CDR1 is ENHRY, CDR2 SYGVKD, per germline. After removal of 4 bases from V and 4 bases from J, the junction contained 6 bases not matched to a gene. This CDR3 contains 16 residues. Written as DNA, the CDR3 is TGTGCCATCAGTGCATTACTAGCGGGAGGGAGAGAGACCCAGTACTTC. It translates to CAISALLAGGRETQYF.

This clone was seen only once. The CDR3 DNA sequence: TGTGCCAGCAGTCCGGACAGGGGCCCGTCAGGAGAGCAGTACTTC. Translating gives CASSPDRGPSGEQYF. The chain couples TRBV6-6 to TRBJ2-7; the match to TRBD1 covers 9 bases. V trimming: 5 bases; J trimming: 7 bases; junction bases outside the gene matches: 12. This CDR3 comprises 15 residues. Per the germline V gene, CDR1 is MNHNY and CDR2 is SVGAGI (reference sequence).

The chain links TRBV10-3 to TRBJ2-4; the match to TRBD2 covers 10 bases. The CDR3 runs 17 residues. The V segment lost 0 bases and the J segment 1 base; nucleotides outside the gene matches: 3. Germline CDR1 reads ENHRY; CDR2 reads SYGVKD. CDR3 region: CAISESLAGLAKNIQYF. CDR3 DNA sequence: TGTGCCATCAGTGAGTCACTAGCGGGACTGGCCAAAAACATTCAGTACTTC.

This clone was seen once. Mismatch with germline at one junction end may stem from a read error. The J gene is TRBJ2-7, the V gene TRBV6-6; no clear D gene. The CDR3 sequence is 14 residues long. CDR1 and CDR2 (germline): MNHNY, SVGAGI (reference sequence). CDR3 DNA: TGTGCCAGCAGTGACTCGACCACGACCTACGAGCAGTACTTC. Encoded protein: CASSDSTTTYEQYF.

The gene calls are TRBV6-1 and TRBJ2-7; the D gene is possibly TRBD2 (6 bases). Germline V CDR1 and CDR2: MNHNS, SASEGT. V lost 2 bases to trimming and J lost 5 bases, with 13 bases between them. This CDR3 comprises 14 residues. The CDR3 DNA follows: TGTGCCAGCAGTGAACCCCGGGAGAGGAACGAGCAGTACTTC. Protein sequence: CASSEPRERNEQYF.

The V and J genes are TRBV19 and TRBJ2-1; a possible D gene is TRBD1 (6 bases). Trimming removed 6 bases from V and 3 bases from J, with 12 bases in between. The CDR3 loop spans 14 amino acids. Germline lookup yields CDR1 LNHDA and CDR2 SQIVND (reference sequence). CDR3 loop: CASRITGSYNEQFF. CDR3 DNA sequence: TGTGCCAGTAGGATAACAGGGAGCTACAATGAGCAGTTCTTC.

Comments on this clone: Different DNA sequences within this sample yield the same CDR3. CDR3 in amino acids: CASSPETQYF. CDR3 bases: TGTGCCAGCTCACCAGAGACCCAGTACTTC. This rearrangement joins TRBV18 to TRBJ2-5; D gene uncertain. The germline CDR1 and CDR2 sequences are KGHSH and LQKENI. V was cut by 2 bases and J by 5 bases, with 0 bases left in between. This CDR3 has 10 residues.

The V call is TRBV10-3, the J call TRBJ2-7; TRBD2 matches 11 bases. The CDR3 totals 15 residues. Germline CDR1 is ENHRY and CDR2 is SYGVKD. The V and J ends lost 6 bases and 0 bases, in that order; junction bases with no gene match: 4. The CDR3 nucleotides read TGTGCCATCAGCTTGGGACTAGCGGCCTCCTACGAGCAGTACTTC. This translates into CAISLGLAASYEQYF.

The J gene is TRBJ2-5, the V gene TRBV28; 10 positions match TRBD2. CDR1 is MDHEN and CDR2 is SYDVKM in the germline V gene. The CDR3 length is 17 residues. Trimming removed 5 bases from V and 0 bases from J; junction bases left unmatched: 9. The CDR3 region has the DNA TGTGCCAGCAGTCGCACACTAGGGACTAGCGACCAAGAGACCCAGTACTTC. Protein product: CASSRTLGTSDQETQYF.

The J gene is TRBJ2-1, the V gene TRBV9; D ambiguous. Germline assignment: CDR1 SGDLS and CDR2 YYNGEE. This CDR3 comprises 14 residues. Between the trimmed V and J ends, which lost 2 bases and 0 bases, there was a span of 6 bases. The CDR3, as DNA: TGTGCCAGCAGCGTGACGGACTCCTACAATGAGCAGTTCTTC. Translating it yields CASSVTDSYNEQFF.

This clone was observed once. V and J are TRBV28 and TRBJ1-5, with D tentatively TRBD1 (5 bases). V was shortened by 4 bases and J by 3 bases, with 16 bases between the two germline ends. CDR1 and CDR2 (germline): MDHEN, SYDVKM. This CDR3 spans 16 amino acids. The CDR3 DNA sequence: TGTGCCAGCAGTTCCCTCCCCGGACATAACAATCAGCCCCAGCATTTT. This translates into CASSSLPGHNNQPQHF.

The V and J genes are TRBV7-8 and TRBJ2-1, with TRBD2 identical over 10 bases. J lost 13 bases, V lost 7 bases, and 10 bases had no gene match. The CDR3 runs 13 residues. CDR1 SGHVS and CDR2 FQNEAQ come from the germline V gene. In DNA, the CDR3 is TGTGCCAGCATCGAGGGGGGGACTAGCGAACAGTTCTTC. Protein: CASIEGGTSEQFF.

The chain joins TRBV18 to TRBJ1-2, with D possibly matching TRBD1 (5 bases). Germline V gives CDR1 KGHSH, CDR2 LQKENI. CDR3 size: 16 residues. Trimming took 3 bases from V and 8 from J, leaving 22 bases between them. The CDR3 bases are TGTGCCAGCTCACCGAACGGGGACGGCGACCGGGAGGGCTACACCTTC. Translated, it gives CASSPNGDGDREGYTF.

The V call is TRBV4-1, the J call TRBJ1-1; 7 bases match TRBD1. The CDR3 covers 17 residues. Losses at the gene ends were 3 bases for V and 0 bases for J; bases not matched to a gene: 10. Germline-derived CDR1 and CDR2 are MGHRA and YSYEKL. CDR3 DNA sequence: TGCGCCAGCAGCCACACCATACCCAGGGGGGTGAACACTGAAGCTTTCTTT. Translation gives CASSHTIPRGVNTEAFF.